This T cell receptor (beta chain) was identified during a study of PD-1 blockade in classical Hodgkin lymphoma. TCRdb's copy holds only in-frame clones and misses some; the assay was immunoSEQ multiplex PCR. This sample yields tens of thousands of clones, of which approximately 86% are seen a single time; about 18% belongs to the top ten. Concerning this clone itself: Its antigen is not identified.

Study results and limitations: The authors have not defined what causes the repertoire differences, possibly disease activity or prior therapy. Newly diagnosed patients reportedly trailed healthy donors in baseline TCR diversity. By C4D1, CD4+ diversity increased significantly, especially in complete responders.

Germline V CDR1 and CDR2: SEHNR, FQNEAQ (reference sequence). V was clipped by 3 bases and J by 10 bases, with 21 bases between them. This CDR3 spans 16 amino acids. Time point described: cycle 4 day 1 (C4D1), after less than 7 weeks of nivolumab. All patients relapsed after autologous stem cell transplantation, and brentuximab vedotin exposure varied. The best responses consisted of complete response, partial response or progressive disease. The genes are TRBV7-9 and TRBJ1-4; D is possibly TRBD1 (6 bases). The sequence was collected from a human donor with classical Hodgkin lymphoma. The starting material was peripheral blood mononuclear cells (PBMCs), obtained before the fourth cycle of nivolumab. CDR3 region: CASSFGGASGEGKLFF. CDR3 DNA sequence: TGTGCCAGCAGCTTCGGGGGGGCCTCCGGCGAAGGAAAACTGTTTTTT.